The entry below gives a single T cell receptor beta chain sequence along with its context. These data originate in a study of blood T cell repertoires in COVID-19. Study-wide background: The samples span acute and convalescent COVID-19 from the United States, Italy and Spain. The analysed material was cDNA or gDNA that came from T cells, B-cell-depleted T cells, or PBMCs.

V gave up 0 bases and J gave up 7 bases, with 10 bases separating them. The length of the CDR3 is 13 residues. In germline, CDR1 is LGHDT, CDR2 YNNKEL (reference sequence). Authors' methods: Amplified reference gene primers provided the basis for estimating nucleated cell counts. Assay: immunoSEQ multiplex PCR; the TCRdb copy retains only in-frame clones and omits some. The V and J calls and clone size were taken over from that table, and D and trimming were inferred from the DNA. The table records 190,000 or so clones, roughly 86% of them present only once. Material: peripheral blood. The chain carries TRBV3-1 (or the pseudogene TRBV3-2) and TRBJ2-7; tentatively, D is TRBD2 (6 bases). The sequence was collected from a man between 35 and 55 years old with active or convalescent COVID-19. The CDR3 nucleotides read TGTGCCAGCAGCCAAGATTTACGGGGGGAGCAGTACTTC. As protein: CASSQDLRGEQYF.